This is a list of T cell receptor beta chains from one sample in a study of monozygotic twins with inflammatory bowel disease. TCRdb re-called the 5' RACE reads and gives one entry per CDR3 protein, without DNA. The sample table includes approximately 210,000 distinct CDR3 sequences. Sequencing was done on a sample of blood. These receptors were taken from a human donor with ulcerative colitis or Crohn's disease, or a healthy co-twin of an affected twin (not recorded which). Both conserved end residues are part of each CDR3. Fields, in order: V gene, J gene, CDR3 protein.

>TRBV7-9|TRBJ1-6
CASSLFSRSSYNSPLHF
>TRBV6-2/TRBV6-3|TRBJ2-1
CASSHSLTGDNEQFF
>TRBV27|TRBJ2-7
CASSLAAGTGIGEQYF
>TRBV7-6|TRBJ2-7
CASSSPISGGTYEQYF
>TRBV10-3|TRBJ1-1
CAISERTGDTEAFF
>TRBV24-1|TRBJ2-1
CATRDRDRAYNEQFF
>TRBV29-1|TRBJ2-7
CSVEDGTSGTYEQYF
>TRBV20-1|TRBJ2-3
CSARDRTGAGTDTQYF
>TRBV9|TRBJ2-5
CASSGQGGETQYF
>TRBV6-2/TRBV6-3|TRBJ2-5
CASKPPQETQYF
>TRBV5-1|TRBJ1-1
CASTQGDIPEAFF